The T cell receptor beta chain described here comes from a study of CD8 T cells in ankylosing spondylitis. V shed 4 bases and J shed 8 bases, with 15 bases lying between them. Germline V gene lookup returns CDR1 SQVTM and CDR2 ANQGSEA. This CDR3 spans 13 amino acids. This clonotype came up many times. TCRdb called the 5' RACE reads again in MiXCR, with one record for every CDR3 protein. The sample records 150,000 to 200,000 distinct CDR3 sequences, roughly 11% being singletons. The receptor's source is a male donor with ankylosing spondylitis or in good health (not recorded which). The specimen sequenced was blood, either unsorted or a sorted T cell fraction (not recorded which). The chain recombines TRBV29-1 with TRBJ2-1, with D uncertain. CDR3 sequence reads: CSVGGPLNYEQFF. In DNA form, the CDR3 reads TGCAGCGTTGGTGGCCCCCTCAACTATGAGCAGTTCTTC.